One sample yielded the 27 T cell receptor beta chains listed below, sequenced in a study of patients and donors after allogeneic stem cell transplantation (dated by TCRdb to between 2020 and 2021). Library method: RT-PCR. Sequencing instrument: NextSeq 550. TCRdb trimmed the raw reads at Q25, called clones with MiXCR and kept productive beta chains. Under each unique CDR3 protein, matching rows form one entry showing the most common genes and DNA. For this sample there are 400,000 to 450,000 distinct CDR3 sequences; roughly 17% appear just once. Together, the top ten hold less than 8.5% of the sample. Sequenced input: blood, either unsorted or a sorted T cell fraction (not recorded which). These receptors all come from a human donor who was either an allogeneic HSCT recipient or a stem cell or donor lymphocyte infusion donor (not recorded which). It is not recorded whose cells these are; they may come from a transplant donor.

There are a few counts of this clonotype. This CDR3 reads CASSEVRGNTEAFF. The CDR3 coding sequence is TGTGCCAGCAGTGAAGTACGGGGGAACACTGAAGCTTTCTTT. The rearrangement joins TRBV6-1 to TRBJ1-1, with D unresolved. The CDR3 runs to 14 residues. The V end lost 1 base, the J end lost 1 base, and 7 bases lay between the germline ends. From germline, CDR1 is MNHNS and CDR2 SASEGT.

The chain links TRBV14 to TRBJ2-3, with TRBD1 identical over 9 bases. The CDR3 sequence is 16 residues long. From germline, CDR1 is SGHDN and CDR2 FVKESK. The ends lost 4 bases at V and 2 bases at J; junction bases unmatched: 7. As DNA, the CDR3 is TGTGCCAGCAGCCGAGGACAGGGGATTAACACAGATACGCAGTATTTT. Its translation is CASSRGQGINTDTQYF.

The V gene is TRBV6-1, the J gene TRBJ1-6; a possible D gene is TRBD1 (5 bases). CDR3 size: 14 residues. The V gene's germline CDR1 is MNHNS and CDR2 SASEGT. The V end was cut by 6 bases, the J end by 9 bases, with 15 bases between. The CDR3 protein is CASSPRVGSSPLHF. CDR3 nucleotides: TGTGCCAGCAGCCCCAGGGTTGGTAGTTCACCCCTCCACTTT.

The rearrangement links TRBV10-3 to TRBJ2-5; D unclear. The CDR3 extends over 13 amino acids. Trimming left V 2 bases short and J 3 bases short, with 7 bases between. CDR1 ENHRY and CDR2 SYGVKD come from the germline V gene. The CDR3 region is CAISEGREETQYF. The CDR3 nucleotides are TGTGCCATCAGTGAGGGTAGAGAAGAGACCCAGTACTTC.

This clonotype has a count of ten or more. The CDR3 nucleotides are TGTGCCAGCAGCCTCCGTTTTCCCGGACAGCAGTTCTTC. Protein product: CASSLRFPGQQFF. V is TRBV7-7 and J is TRBJ2-1, with D hard to call. V gave up 5 bases and J gave up 11 bases, with 16 bases separating them. The CDR3 totals 13 residues. The germline V gene has CDR1 SSHAT and CDR2 FNYEAQ (reference sequence). The full variable domain, with the rest looked up from reference TRBV7-7 and TRBJ2-1, is GAGVSQSPRYKVTKRGQDVTLRCDPISSHATLYWYQQALGQGPEFLTYFNYEAQPDKSGLPSDRFSAERPEGSISTLTIQRTEQRDSAMYRCASSLRFPGQQFFGPGTRLTVL.

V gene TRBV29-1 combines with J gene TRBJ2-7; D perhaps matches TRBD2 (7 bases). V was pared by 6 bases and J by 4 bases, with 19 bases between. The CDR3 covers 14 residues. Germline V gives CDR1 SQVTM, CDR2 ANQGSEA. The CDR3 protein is CSVGGVSGPYEQYF. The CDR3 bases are TGCAGCGTAGGGGGGGTCTCAGGACCTTACGAGCAGTACTTC.

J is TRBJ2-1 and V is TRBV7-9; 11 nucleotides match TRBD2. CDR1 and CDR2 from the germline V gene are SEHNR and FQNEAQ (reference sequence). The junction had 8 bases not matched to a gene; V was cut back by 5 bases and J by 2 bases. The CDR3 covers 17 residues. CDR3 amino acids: CASSAHGLAGPYNEQFF. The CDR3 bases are TGTGCCAGCAGCGCGCACGGACTAGCGGGTCCCTACAATGAGCAGTTCTTC. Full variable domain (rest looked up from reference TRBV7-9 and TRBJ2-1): DTGVSQNPRHKITKRGQNVTFRCDPISEHNRLYWYRQTLGQGPEFLTYFQNEAQLEKSRLLSDRFSAERPKGSFSTLEIQRTEQGDSAMYLCASSAHGLAGPYNEQFFGPGTRLTVL.

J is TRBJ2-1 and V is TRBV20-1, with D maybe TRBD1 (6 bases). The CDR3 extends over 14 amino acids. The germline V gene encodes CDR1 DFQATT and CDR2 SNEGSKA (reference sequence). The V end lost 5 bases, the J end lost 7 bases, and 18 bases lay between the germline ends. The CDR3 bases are TGCAGTGCTCTTCTGGGGGCCATGGGGAATGAGCAGTTCTTC. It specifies CSALLGAMGNEQFF.

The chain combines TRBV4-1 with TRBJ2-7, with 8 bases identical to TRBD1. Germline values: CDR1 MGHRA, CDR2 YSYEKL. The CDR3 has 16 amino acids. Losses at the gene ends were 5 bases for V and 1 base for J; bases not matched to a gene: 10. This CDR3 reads CASSALRDRISYEQYF. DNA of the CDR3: TGCGCCAGCAGCGCTCTCCGGGACAGGATTTCCTACGAGCAGTACTTC.

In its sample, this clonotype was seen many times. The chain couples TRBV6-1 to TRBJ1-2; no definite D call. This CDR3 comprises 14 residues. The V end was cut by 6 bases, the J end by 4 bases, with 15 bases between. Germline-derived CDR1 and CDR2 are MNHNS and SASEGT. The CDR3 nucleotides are TGTGCCAGCAGGGAATCCCAATGGGCCTATGGCTACACCTTC. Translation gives CASRESQWAYGYTF.

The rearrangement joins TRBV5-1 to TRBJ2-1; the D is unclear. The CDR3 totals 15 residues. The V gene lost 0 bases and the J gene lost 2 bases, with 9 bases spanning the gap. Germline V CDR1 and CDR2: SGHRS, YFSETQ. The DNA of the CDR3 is TGCGCCAGCAGCTTGGAAGGGTGGGCCTACAATGAGCAGTTCTTC. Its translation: CASSLEGWAYNEQFF.

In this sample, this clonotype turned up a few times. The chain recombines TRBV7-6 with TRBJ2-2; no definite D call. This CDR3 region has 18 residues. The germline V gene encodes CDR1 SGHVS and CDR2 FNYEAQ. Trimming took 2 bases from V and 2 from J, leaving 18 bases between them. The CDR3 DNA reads TGTGCCAGCAGCTTACTCCTCGTCTTCAGAAAAAACACCGGGGAGCTGTTTTTT. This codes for CASSLLLVFRKNTGELFF. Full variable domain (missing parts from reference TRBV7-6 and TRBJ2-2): GAGVSQSPRYKVTKRGQDVALRCDPISGHVSLYWYRQALGQGPEFLTYFNYEAQQDKSGLPNDRFSAERPEGSISTLTIQRTEQRDSAMYRCASSLLLVFRKNTGELFFGEGSRLTVL.

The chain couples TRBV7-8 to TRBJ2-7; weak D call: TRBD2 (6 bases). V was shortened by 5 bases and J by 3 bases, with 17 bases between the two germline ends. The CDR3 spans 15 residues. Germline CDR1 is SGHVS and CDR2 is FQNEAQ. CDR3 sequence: CASSPWTTPVYEQYF. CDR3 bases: TGTGCCAGCAGCCCGTGGACTACCCCGGTCTACGAGCAGTACTTC.

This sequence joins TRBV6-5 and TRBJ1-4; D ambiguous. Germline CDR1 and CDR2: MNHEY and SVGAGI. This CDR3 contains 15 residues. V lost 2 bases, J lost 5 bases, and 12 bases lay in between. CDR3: CASSYPTRLNEKLFF. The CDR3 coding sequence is TGTGCCAGCAGTTACCCGACCAGACTAAATGAAAAACTGTTTTTT.

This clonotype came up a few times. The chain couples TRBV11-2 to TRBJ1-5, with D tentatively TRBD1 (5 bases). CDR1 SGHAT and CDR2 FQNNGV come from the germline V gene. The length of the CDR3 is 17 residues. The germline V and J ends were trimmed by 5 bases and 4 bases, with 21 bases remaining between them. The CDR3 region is CASSHDVGRGTNQPQHF. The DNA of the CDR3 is TGTGCCAGCAGCCACGACGTGGGACGGGGGACGAATCAGCCCCAGCATTTT.

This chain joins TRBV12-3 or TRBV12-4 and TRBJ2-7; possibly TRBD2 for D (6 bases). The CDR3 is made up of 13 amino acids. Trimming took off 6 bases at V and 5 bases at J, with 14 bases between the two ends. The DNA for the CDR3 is TGTGCCAGCAGCCGATTACTAGCAAACGAGCAGTACTTC. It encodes CASSRLLANEQYF.

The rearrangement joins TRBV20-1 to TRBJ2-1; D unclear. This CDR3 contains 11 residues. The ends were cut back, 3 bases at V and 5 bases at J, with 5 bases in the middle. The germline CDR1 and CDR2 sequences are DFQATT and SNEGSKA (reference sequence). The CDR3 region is CSASPNNEQFF. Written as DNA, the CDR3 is TGCAGTGCTAGTCCCAACAATGAGCAGTTCTTC.

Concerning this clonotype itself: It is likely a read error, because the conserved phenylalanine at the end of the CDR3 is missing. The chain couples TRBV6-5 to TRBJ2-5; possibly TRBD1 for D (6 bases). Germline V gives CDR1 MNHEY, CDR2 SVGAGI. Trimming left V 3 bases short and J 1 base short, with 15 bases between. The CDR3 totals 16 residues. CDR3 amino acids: CASSYTGIGTQETQYY. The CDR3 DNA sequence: TGTGCCAGCAGTTATACAGGGATAGGGACCCAAGAGACCCAGTACTAC.

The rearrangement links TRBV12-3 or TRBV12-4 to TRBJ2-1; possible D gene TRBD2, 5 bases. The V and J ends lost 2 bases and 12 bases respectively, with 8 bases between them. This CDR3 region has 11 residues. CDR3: CASSLRGLQFF. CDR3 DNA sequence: TGTGCCAGCAGTTTACGGGGTCTGCAGTTCTTC.

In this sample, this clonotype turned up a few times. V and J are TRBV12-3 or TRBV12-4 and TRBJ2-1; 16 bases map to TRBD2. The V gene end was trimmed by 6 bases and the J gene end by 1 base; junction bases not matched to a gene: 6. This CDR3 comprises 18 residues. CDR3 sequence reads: CASRPGLAGGHSYNEQFF. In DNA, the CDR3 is TGTGCCAGCAGGCCGGGACTAGCGGGGGGGCATTCCTACAATGAGCAGTTCTTC.

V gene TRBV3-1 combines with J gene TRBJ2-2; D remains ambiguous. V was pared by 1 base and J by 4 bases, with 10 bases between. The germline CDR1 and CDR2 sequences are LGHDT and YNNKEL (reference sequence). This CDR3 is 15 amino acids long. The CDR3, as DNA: TGTGCCAGCAGCCAAGGACCGAAATTCACCGGGGAGCTGTTTTTT. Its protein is CASSQGPKFTGELFF.

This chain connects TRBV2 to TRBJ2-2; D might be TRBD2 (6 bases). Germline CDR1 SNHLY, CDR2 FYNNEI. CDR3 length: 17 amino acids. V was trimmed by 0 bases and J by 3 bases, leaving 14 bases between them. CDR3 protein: CASSEAAGMVYTGELFF. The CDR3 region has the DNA TGTGCCAGCAGTGAAGCGGCGGGAATGGTTTACACCGGGGAGCTGTTTTTT.

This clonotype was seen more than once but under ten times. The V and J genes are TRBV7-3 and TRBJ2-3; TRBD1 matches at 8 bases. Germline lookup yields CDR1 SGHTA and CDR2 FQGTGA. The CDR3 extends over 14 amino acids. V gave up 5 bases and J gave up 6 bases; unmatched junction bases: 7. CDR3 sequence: CASSTGQEMDTQYF. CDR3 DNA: TGTGCCAGCAGCACGGGACAGGAGATGGATACGCAGTATTTT.

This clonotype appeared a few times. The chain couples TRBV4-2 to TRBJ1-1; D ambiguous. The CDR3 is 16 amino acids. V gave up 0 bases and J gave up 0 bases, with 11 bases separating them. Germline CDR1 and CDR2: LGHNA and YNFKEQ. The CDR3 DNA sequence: TGTGCCAGCAGCCAAGATCCGGGGAGCATGAACACTGAAGCTTTCTTT. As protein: CASSQDPGSMNTEAFF.

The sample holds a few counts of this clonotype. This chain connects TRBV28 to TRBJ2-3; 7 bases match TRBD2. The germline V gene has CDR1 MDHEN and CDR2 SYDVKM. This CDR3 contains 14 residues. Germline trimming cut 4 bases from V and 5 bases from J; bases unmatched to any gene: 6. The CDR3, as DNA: TGTGCCAGCAGTTCAGCGGGAAGGGAAGATACGCAGTATTTT. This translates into CASSSAGREDTQYF.

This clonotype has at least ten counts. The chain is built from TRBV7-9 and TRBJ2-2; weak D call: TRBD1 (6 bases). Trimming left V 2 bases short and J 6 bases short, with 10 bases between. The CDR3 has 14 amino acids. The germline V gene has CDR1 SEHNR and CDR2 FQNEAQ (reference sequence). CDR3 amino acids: CASSLTGSPGELFF. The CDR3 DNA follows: TGTGCCAGCAGCTTAACAGGGTCCCCCGGGGAGCTGTTTTTT.

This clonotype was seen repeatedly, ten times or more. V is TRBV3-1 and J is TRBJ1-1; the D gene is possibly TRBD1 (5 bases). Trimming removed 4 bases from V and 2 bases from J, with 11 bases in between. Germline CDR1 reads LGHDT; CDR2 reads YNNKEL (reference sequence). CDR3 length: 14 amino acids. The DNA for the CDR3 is TGTGCCAGCAGCCCGAAGGGGTTCAACACTGAAGCTTTCTTT. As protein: CASSPKGFNTEAFF.